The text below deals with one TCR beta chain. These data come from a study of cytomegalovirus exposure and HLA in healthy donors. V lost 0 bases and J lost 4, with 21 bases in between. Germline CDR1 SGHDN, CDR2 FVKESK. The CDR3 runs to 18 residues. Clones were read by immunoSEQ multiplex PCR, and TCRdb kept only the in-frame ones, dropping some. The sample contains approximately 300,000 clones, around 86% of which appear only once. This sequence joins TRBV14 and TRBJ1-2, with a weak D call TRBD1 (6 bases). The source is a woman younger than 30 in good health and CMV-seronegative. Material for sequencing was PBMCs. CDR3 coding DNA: TGTGCCAGCAGCCAAGATCCAATTTCAGGGGCCTATGGCTATGGCTACACCTTC. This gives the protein CASSQDPISGAYGYGYTF.